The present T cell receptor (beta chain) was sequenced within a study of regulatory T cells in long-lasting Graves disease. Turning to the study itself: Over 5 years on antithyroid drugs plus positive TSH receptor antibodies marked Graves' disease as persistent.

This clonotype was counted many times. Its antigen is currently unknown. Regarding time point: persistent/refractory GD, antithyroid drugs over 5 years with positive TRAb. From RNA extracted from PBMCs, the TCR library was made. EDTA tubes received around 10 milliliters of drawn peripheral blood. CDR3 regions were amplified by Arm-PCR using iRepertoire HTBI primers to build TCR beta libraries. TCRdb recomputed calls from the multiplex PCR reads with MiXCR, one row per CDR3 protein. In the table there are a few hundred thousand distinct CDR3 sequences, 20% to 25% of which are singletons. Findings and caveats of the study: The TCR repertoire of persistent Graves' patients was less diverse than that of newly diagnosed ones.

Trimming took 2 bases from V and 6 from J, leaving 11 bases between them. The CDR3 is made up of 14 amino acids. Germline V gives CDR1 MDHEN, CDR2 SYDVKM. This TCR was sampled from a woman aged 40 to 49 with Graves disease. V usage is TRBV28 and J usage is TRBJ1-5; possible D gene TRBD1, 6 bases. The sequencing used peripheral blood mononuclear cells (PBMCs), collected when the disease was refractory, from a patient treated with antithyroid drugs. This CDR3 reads CASSLRGAFQPQHF. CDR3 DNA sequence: TGTGCCAGCAGTTTACGGGGGGCCTTTCAGCCCCAGCATTTT.